The sequence of this T cell receptor (beta chain) was determined in a study of CD8 T cells in Susac syndrome. The RNA input was about 0.45 to 1 ug, and it was reverse transcribed with random hexamers. The immunoSEQ assay covered 54 Vbeta and 13 Jbeta segments for CDR3. TCRdb itself ran the immunoSEQ multiplex PCR reads through MiXCR, one entry per CDR3 protein. The sample lists about 240,000 distinct CDR3 sequences; almost 97% were seen once. Turning to this clonotype: The antigen remains undetermined.

Findings and limits, study-wide: Where Susac syndrome CD4+ T cell repertoires were concerned, no clonal expansion was evident.

Germline loops: CDR1 DFQATT, CDR2 SNEGSKA (reference sequence). The CDR3 is 16 amino acids. V was pared by 2 bases and J by 4 bases, with 9 bases of the junction left unmatched. Susac syndrome patients met recently defined diagnostic criteria for definite or probable disease. The TCR was taken from a human donor with Susac syndrome. Sequencing was done on a sample of CD4+ T cells from PBMCs. This chain connects TRBV20-1 to TRBJ1-1; 11 nucleotides agree with TRBD1. The CDR3 here is CSARPILGQGATEAFF. CDR3 sequence (DNA): TGCAGTGCTAGACCAATTCTTGGACAGGGGGCCACTGAAGCTTTCTTT.